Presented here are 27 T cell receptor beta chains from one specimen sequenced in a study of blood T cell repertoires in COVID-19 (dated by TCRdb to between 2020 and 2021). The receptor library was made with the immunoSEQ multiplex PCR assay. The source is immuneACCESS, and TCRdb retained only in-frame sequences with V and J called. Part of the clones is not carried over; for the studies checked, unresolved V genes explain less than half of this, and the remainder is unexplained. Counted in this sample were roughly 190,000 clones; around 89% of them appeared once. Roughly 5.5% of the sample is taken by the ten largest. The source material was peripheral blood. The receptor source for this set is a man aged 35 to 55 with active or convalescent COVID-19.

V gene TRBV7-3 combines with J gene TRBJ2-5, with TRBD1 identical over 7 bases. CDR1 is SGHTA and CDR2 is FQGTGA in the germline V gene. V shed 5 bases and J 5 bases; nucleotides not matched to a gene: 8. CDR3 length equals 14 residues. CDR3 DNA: TGTGCCAGCAGCCCCAGGACCAGGGGGGAGACCCAGTACTTC. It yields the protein CASSPRTRGETQYF. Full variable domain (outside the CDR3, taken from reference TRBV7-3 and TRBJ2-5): GAGVSQTPSNKVTEKGKYVELRCDPISGHTALYWYRQSLGQGPEFLIYFQGTGAADDSGLPNDRFFAVRPEGSVSTLKIQRTERGDSAVYLCASSPRTRGETQYFGPGTRLLVL.

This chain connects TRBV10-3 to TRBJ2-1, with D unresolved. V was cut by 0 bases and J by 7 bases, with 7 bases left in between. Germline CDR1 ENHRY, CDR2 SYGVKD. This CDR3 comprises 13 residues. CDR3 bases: TGTGCCATCAGTGAGTCGACTCGGAATGAGCAGTTCTTC. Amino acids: CAISESTRNEQFF.

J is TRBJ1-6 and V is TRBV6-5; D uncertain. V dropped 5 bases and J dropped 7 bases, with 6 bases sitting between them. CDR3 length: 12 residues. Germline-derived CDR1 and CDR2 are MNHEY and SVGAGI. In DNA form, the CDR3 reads TGTGCCAGCAGTCAACAAAATTCACCCCTCCACTTT. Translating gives CASSQQNSPLHF.

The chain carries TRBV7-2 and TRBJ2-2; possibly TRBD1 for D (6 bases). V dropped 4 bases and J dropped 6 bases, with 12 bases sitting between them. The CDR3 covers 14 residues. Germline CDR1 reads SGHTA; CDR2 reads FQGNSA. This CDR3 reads CASSYYRVAGELFF. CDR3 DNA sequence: TGTGCCAGCAGCTACTACAGGGTGGCCGGGGAGCTGTTTTTT.

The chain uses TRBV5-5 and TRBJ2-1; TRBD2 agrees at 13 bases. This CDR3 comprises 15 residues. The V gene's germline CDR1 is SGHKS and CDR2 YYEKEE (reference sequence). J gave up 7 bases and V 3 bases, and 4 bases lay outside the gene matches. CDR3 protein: CASSSTSGGSNEQFF. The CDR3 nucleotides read TGTGCCAGCAGCTCGACTAGCGGGGGGTCAAATGAGCAGTTCTTC.

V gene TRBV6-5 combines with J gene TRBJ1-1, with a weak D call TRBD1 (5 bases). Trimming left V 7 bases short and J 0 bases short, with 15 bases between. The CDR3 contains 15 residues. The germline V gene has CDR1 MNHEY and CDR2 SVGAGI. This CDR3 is CASNGRGAVNTEAFF. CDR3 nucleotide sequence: TGTGCCAGCAATGGTAGGGGCGCGGTGAACACTGAAGCTTTCTTT.

The CDR3 bases are TGTGCCACCAGCGCAGAGAGGCGGGCGGGTGAGCAGTTCTTC. As protein: CATSAERRAGEQFF. The rearrangement uses TRBV15 and TRBJ2-1; the D gene is possibly TRBD2 (5 bases). This CDR3 has 14 residues. V gave up 5 bases and J gave up 9 bases, with 17 bases separating them. Germline assignment: CDR1 LNHNV and CDR2 YYDKDF (reference sequence). The complete variable domain, with remaining parts taken from reference TRBV15 and TRBJ2-1, reads DAMVIQNPRYQVTQFGKPVTLSCSQTLNHNVMYWYQQKSSQAPKLLFHYYDKDFNNEADTPDNFQSRRPNTSFCFLDIRSPGLGDTAMYLCATSAERRAGEQFFGPGTRLTVL.

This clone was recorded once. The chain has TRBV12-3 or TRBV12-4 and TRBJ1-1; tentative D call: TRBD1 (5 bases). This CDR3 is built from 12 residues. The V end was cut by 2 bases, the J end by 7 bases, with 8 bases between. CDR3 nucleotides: TGTGCCAGCAGTTTACACGGGGGTGAAGCTTTCTTT. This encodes CASSLHGGEAFF.

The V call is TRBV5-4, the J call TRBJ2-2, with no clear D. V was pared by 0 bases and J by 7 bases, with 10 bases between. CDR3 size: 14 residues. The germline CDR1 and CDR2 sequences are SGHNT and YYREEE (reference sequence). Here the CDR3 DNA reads TGTGCCAGCAGCTTGGCCAGTTATGGCGGGGAGCTGTTTTTT. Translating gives CASSLASYGGELFF.

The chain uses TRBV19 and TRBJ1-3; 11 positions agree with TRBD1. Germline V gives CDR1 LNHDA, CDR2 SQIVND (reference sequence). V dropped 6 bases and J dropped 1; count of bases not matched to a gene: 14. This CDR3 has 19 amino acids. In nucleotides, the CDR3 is TGTGCCAGTAGCTTCCCGGGACAGGGGGGCGTTAGGTCTGGAAACACCATATATTTT. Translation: CASSFPGQGGVRSGNTIYF.

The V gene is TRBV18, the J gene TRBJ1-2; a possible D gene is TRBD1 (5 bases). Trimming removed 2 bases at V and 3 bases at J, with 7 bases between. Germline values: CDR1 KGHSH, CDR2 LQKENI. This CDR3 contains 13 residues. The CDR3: CASSPGGDYGYTF. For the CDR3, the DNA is TGTGCCAGCTCACCAGGGGGGGACTATGGCTACACCTTC.

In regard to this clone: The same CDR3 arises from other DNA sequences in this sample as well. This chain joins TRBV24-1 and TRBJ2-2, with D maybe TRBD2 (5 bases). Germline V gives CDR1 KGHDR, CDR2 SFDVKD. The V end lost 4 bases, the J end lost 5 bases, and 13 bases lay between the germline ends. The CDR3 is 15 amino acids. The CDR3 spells CATSDPSTNTGELFF. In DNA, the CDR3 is TGTGCCACCAGTGACCCATCGACTAATACCGGGGAGCTGTTTTTT.

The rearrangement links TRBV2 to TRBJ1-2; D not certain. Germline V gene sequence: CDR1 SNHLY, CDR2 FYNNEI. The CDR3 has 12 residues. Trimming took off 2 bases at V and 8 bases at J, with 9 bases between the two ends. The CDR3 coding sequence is TGTGCCAGCAGTGAAATAATCGAGGGCTACACCTTC. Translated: CASSEIIEGYTF.

CDR3 sequence: CASSILPTGMNTEAFF. The CDR3 nucleotides read TGTGCCAGCAGCATATTACCGACAGGGATGAACACTGAAGCTTTCTTT. The rearrangement uses TRBV5-6 and TRBJ1-1; 7 nucleotides agree with TRBD1. Trimming at V came to 4 bases and at J to 0 bases, leaving 9 bases not matched to a gene. The CDR3 is made up of 16 amino acids. Germline CDR1 reads SGHDT; CDR2 reads YYEEEE.

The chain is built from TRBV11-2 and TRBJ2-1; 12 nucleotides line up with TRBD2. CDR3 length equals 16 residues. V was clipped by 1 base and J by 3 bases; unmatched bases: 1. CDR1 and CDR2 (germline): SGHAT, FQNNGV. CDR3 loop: CASSLGLAGDYNEQFF. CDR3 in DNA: TGTGCCAGCAGCTTAGGACTAGCGGGGGACTACAATGAGCAGTTCTTC.

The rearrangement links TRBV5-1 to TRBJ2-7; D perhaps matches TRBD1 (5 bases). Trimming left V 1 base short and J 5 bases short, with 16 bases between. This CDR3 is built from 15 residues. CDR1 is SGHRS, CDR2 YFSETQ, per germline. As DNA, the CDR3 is TGCGCCAGCAGCTTGTCAGGGCCTCAAACTAACGAGCAGTACTTC. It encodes CASSLSGPQTNEQYF.

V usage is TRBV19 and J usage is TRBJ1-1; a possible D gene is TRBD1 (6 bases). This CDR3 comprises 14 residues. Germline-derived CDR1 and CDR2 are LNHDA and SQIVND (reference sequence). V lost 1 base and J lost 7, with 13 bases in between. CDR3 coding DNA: TGTGCCAGTAGTATAGGAGGGGGGGAAGTTGAAGCTTTCTTT. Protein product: CASSIGGGEVEAFF.

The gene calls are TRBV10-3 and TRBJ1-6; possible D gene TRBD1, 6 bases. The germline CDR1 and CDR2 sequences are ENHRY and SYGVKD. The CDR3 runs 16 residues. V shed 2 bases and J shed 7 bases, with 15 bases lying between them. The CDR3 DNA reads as TGTGCCATCAGTGAGCAGGGGCGCCGCGGGAATTCACCCCTCCACTTT. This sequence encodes CAISEQGRRGNSPLHF.

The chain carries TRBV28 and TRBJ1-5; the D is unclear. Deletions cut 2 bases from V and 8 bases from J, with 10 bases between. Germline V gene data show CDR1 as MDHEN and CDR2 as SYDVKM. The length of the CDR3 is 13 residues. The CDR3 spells CASSLVSSEPQHF. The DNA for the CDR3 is TGTGCCAGCAGTTTAGTTTCGTCAGAGCCCCAGCATTTT.

The CDR3 DNA reads TGTGCCAGCAGCGACGGGGGGGTTCGCCTCGGCATATTGAACACTGAAGCTTTCTTT. Protein: CASSDGGVRLGILNTEAFF. V and J are TRBV7-2 and TRBJ1-1; possible D gene TRBD1, 5 bases. Germline V gene lookup returns CDR1 SGHTA and CDR2 FQGNSA. This CDR3 has 19 residues. Trimming pared 5 bases from V and 0 bases from J, leaving 25 bases between.

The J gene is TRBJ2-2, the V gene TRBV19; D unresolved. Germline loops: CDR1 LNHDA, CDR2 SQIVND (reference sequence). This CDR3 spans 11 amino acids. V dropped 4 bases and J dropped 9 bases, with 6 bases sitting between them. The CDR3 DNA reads TGTGCCAGTAGTAGGGCCTGGGAGCTGTTTTTT. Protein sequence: CASSRAWELFF.

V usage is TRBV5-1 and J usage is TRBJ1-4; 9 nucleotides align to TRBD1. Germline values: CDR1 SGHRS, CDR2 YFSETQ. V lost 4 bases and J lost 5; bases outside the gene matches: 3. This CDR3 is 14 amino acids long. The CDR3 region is CASSRGQGNEKLFF. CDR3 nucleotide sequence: TGCGCCAGCAGCCGGGGACAGGGAAATGAAAAACTGTTTTTT. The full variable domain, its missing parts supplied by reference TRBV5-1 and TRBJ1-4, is KAGVTQTPRYLIKTRGQQVTLSCSPISGHRSVSWYQQTPGQGLQFLFEYFSETQRNKGNFPGRFSGRQFSNSRSEMNVSTLELGDSALYLCASSRGQGNEKLFFGSGTQLSVL.

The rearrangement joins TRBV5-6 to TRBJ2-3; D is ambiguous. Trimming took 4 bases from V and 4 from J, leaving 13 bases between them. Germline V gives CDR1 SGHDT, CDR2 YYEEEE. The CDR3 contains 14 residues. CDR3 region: CASSHRAGADTQYF. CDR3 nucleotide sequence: TGTGCCAGCAGCCACCGAGCCGGAGCAGATACGCAGTATTTT.

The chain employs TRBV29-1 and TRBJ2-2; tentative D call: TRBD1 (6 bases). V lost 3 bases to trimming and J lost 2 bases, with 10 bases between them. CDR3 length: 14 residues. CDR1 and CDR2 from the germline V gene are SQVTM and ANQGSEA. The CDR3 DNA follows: TGCAGCGTTGAGGCAGGGGATAACACCGGGGAGCTGTTTTTT. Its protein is CSVEAGDNTGELFF.

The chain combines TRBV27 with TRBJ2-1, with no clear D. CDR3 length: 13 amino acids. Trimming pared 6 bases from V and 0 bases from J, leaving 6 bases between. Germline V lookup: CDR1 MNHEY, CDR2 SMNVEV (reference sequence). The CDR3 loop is CASSYSSYNEQFF. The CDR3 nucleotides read TGTGCCAGCAGCTATAGCTCCTACAATGAGCAGTTCTTC.

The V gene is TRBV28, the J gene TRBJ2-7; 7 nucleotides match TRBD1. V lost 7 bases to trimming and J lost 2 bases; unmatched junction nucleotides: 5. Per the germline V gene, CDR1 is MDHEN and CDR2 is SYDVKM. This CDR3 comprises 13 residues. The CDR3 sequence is CASTGTVTYEQYF. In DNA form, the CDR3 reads TGTGCCAGCACCGGGACAGTGACCTACGAGCAGTACTTC.

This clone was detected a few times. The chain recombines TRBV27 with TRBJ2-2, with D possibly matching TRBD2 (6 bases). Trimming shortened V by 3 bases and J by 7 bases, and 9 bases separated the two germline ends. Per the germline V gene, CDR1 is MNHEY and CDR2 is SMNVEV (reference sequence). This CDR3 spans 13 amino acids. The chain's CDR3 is CASSFRGNGELFF. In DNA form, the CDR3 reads TGTGCCAGCAGTTTCCGGGGGAACGGGGAGCTGTTTTTT.